These 13 T cell receptor beta chains were all obtained from the same sample, sequenced in a study of metastatic and nonmetastatic thyroid tumors. Through MiXCR, TCRdb re-clonotyped the PCR reads. Here the sample spans tens of thousands of clones, around 11% being singletons. Thyroid surgery took place with no prior treatment in any patient. Sequences were obtained from blood. These TCRs come from a female donor with papillary thyroid cancer or a benign thyroid nodule (not recorded which). Some clones in this sample may be carry-over from other donors' samples.

By sample fraction, this clone is medium-sized (0.01 to 0.1%). V usage is TRBV6-1 and J usage is TRBJ2-7; no clear D gene. CDR3 size: 11 residues. The V gene lost 8 bases and the J gene lost 4 bases, with 9 bases spanning the gap. The germline V gene has CDR1 MNHNS and CDR2 SASEGT. The DNA for the CDR3 is TGTGCCAGCTTCCAAGGATACGAGCAGTACTTC. As protein: CASFQGYEQYF.

This clone was found many times. The CDR3 nucleotides are TGTGCCAAGGACCTTAACAGGGGATTGAATGAGCAGTTCTTC. Translation: CAKDLNRGLNEQFF. The rearrangement uses TRBV28 and TRBJ2-1; 7 bases fit TRBD1. The CDR3 has 14 amino acids. CDR1 is MDHEN, CDR2 SYDVKM, per germline. V dropped 10 bases and J dropped 7; count of bases not matched to a gene: 13.

As regards this clone: This may be a read error: a much more frequent sequence differs by one nucleotide. This sequence joins TRBV7-6 and TRBJ2-2; D gene unclear. Germline CDR1 is SGHVS and CDR2 is FNYEAQ. This CDR3 is built from 15 residues. V dropped 3 bases and J dropped 7 bases, with 15 bases sitting between them. CDR3 nucleotides: TGTGCCAGCAGCTTGGTGTACCAACCCGGCGGGGAGCTGTTTTTT. Translated, it gives CASSLVYQPGGELFF.

This clone was picked up a small number of times. This chain uses TRBV12-5 with TRBJ1-6; the D is unclear. This CDR3 has 15 amino acids. Germline V gives CDR1 LGHNT, CDR2 FRNRAP. The V end lost 2 bases, the J end lost 8 bases, and 13 bases lay between the germline ends. CDR3 coding DNA: TGTGCTAGTGGTTTGTTGGTTGGGAGGCATTCACCCCTCCACTTT. Amino acids: CASGLLVGRHSPLHF.

A few counts support this clone. The CDR3 bases are TGTGCCAGCAGTTTAGCGTTCGGCAGGACCACTGAAGCTTTCTTT. It encodes CASSLAFGRTTEAFF. J is TRBJ1-1 and V is TRBV6-1, with D hard to call. V lost 5 bases, J lost 4 bases, and 17 bases lay in between. The CDR3 is made up of 15 amino acids. Germline V gene data show CDR1 as MNHNS and CDR2 as SASEGT.

V usage is TRBV6-1 and J usage is TRBJ2-2; D not resolved. CDR1 and CDR2 from the germline V gene are MNHNS and SASEGT. The CDR3 runs 12 residues. V dropped 8 bases and J dropped 8 bases, with 12 bases sitting between them. The CDR3 reads CASSTRQGELFF. The CDR3 coding sequence is TGTGCCAGCTCTACGAGACAAGGGGAGCTGTTTTTT.

This clone has at least ten counts. V and J are TRBV15 and TRBJ1-5; 8 bases map to TRBD1. CDR1 and CDR2 from the germline V gene are LNHNV and YYDKDF (reference sequence). Losses at the gene ends were 0 bases for V and 0 bases for J; bases not matched to a gene: 4. There are 17 residues in the CDR3. The CDR3 coding sequence is TGTGCCACCAGCAGAGATGGGACAGGCCATAGCAATCAGCCCCAGCATTTT. This translates into CATSRDGTGHSNQPQHF.

Many counts were recorded for this clone. The chain couples TRBV12-3 or TRBV12-4 to TRBJ1-1; no clear D. Trimming removed 7 bases at V and 1 base at J, with 10 bases between. The CDR3 runs to 13 residues. This chain's CDR3 is CASTSEPNTEAFF. The CDR3 region has the DNA TGTGCCAGCACCTCCGAGCCGAACACTGAAGCTTTCTTT.

This clone was found many times. The rearrangement uses TRBV3-1 and TRBJ2-7; TRBD1 aligns across 9 bases. CDR1 and CDR2 (germline): LGHDT, YNNKEL (reference sequence). V lost 3 bases, J lost 3 bases, and 0 bases stayed unmatched. The CDR3 is made up of 13 amino acids. The CDR3 DNA follows: TGTGCCAGCAGCCAGACAGGGGGCTACGAGCAGTACTTC. Protein sequence: CASSQTGGYEQYF.

In this sample, this clone is medium-sized. This chain connects TRBV6-1 to TRBJ2-7; D is possibly TRBD1 (5 bases). Germline CDR1 and CDR2: MNHNS and SASEGT. The CDR3 spans 15 residues. V shed 0 bases and J shed 2 bases, with 11 bases lying between them. CDR3 sequence: CASSEAPGSTYEQYF. DNA of the CDR3: TGTGCCAGCAGTGAAGCCCCAGGGTCTACCTACGAGCAGTACTTC.

This clone was observed a few times. Since a much larger clone is just one base distant, this may be a read error. The chain employs TRBV4-3 and TRBJ2-1, with D unresolved. Germline loops: CDR1 LGHNA, CDR2 YSLEER. The CDR3 sequence is 15 residues long. Trimming stripped 2 bases from V and 5 bases from J, with 13 bases between. The CDR3 coding sequence is TGCGCCAGCAGCCAATGGTGGCTGGCTGACAATGAGCAGTTCTTC. Translating it yields CASSQWWLADNEQFF.

The chain joins TRBV30 to TRBJ2-2; 9 positions match TRBD2. The length of the CDR3 is 17 residues. Trimming took 4 bases from V and 2 from J; bases not matched to a gene: 11. Germline assignment: CDR1 GTSNPN and CDR2 SVGIG (reference sequence). CDR3 sequence reads: CAWTRWNSGGNTGELFF. The CDR3 bases are TGTGCCTGGACCCGTTGGAATAGCGGGGGAAACACCGGGGAGCTGTTTTTT.

This clone was counted many times. J is TRBJ2-5 and V is TRBV7-3, with TRBD1 matching over 12 bases. The CDR3 totals 15 residues. V lost 5 bases, J lost 5 bases, and 6 bases stayed unmatched. Germline values: CDR1 SGHTA, CDR2 FQGTGA. The CDR3 region is CASSEGTGGGETQYF. The DNA of the CDR3 is TGTGCCAGCAGCGAAGGGACAGGGGGCGGGGAGACCCAGTACTTC.